This T cell receptor (beta chain) was found in a study of blood T cell repertoires in COVID-19. This clone was observed once. TCRdb's copy holds only in-frame clones and misses some; the assay was immunoSEQ multiplex PCR. Here the sample spans around 170,000 clones, about 89% being singletons. Germline CDR1 SGHRS, CDR2 YFSETQ. V lost 4 bases and J lost 5; bases outside the gene matches: 3. The CDR3 runs to 15 residues. The sequence came from a man between 60 and 75 years old with acute or convalescent COVID-19. V usage is TRBV5-1 and J usage is TRBJ2-1, with 13 nucleotides matching TRBD2. Input material: peripheral blood. In DNA form, the CDR3 reads TGCGCCAGCAGCCCGGGACTAGCGGGGAACAATGAGCAGTTCTTC. Amino acid sequence: CASSPGLAGNNEQFF.